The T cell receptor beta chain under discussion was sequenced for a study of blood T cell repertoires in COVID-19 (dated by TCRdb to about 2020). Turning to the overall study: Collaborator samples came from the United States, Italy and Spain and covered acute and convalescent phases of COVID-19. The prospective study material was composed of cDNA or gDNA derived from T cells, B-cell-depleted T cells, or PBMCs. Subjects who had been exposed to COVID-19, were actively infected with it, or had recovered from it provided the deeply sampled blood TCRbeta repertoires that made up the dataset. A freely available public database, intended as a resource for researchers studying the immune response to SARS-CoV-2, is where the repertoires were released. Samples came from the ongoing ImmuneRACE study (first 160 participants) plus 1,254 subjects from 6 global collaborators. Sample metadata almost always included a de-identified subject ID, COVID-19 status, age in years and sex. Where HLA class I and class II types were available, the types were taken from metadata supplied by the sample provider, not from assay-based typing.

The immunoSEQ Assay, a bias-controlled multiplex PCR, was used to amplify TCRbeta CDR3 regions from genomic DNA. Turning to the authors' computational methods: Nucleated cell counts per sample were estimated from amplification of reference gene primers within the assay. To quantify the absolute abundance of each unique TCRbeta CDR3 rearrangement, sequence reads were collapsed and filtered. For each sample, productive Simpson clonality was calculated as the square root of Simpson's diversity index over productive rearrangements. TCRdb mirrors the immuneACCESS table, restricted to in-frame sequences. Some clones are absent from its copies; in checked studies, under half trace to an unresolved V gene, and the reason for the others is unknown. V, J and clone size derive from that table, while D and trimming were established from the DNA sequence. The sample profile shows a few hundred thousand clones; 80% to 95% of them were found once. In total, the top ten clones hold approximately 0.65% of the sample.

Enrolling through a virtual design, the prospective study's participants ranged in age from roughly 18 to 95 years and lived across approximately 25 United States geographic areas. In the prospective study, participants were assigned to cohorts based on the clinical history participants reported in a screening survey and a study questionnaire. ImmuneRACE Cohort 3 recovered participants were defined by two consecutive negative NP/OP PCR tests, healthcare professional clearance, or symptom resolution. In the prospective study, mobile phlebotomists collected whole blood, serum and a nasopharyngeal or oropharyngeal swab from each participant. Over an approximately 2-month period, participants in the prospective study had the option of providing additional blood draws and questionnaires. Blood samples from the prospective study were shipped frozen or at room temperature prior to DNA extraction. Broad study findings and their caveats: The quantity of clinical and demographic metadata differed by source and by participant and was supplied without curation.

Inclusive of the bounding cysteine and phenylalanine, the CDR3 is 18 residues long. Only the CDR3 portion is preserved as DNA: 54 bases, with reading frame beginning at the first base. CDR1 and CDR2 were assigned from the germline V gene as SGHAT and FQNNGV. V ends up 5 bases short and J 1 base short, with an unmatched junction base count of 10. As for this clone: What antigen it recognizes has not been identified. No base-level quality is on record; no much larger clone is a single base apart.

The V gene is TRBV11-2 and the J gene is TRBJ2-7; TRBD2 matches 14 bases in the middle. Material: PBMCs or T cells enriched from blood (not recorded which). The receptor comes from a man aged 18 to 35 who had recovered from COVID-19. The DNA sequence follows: TGTGCCAGCAGCCCCTTGGGACTAGCGGGAGCTACGTCCTACGAGCAGTACTTC. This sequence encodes CASSPLGLAGATSYEQYF.